The entry below gives a single T cell receptor beta chain sequence along with its context. The sample contains more than one DNA sequence encoding this CDR3. Generated by immunoSEQ multiplex PCR, the TCRdb table keeps only in-frame clones and is missing some. The data hold 75,000 to 95,000 clones, with around nine tenths observed a single time. The entry originates in a study of control samples from healthy donors and cancer patients. Sequencing was carried out using blood. The clonotype was recovered from a woman between 18 and 29 years old in good health.

The CDR3 coding sequence is TGTGCCAGCAGCCTGGACCTCAACACTGAAGCTTTCTTT. Its protein product is CASSLDLNTEAFF. The rearrangement uses TRBV5-5 and TRBJ1-1; D ambiguous. V was cut by 4 bases and J by 2 bases, with 9 bases left in between. This CDR3 has 13 residues. Germline values: CDR1 SGHKS, CDR2 YYEKEE (reference sequence).